This T cell receptor beta chain was recorded in a study of post-analysis software for immune sequencing data (dated by TCRdb to the mid-2010s). About the full investigation: Recorded disease courses included relapsing-remitting, secondary progressive and progressive-relapsing multiple sclerosis, with some patients lacking subtype annotation. A subset of samples was prepared in parallel using single-end sample barcoding, then pooled and co-amplified after Illumina adapter ligation. The multiple sclerosis patient repertoires were compared with more than 10 previously published healthy control repertoires from donors aged 6 to 25 years. The paper as a whole reports these results and caveats: Compared with controls, multiple sclerosis patients had significantly lower normalized Chao1 diversity, a finding suggesting substantial peripheral T-cell clonal expansion. Roughly 5 TRBV segments, including TRBV5-6, TRBV5-1 and TRBV20-1, were significantly more frequent in patients than controls. The multiple sclerosis patient group was slightly younger than the control group. Strong co-clustering of samples prepared in the same batch was shown by direct clustering with F measure, prompting a batch-effect correction.

Receptors were amplified or captured by PCR. Sequencing was carried out with an Illumina HiSeq 2500. Unique molecular identifiers were incorporated into TCR beta cDNA libraries to reduce PCR and sequencing biases. Every 1 to 10 million input T cells yielded 500,000 or so cDNA molecules, meaning each molecule approximated one T cell. The patient libraries were prepared and sequenced with the same protocol used for the earlier healthy control dataset. Samples belonging to the same batch were prepared together, multiplexed and sequenced on a shared HiSeq lane. Concerning the study's data processing: MIGEC was used to process the raw barcoded reads, and molecular identifier groups with only a single read were discarded before consensus assembly and CDR3 extraction. Clonotype tables were post-analysed with VDJtools, and diversity was normalized by down-sampling all datasets to the smallest sample size. In repertoire overlap clustering, CDR3 amino acid sequences, but not nucleotide sequences, were matched to correct batch-related cross-sample contamination. In TCRdb, the public reads were trimmed at Q25 with fastp and aligned with MiXCR, with productive beta chains retained. One record per CDR3 amino acid sequence lists the most common genes and DNA. These V and J calls are TCRdb output, not the study's own analysis. In all, the sample holds around 770,000 distinct CDR3 sequences, and about 43% of those were seen once. The ten largest clones represent 4.9% of the sample.

Relative to germline, V is 2 bases shorter and J is 6 bases shorter, with 7 bases between their ends. From the cysteine up to the phenylalanine, the CDR3 has a length of 13 residues. CDR3 DNA only is kept here, 39 bases in frame from base 1. For CDR1 and CDR2, the germline V gene (reference sequence) lists MNHNY and SVGAGI. Note on this clonotype: Its target antigen remains unknown. No per-base quality is available; no much larger clone lies one base away.

To demonstrate the VDJtools post-analysis software, the study profiled TCR beta repertoires from the peripheral blood of about 13 young patients with multiple sclerosis. The multiple sclerosis patients were children and adolescents ranging in age from roughly 6 to 15 years. The specimen sequenced was blood. The chain employs TRBV6-6 and TRBJ2-2; the D gene is unclear. The clonotype comes from a girl between 10 and 17 years old with multiple sclerosis. The CDR3 region: CASSYTAAGELFF. The DNA reads TGTGCCAGCAGTTACACGGCGGCCGGGGAGCTGTTTTTT.